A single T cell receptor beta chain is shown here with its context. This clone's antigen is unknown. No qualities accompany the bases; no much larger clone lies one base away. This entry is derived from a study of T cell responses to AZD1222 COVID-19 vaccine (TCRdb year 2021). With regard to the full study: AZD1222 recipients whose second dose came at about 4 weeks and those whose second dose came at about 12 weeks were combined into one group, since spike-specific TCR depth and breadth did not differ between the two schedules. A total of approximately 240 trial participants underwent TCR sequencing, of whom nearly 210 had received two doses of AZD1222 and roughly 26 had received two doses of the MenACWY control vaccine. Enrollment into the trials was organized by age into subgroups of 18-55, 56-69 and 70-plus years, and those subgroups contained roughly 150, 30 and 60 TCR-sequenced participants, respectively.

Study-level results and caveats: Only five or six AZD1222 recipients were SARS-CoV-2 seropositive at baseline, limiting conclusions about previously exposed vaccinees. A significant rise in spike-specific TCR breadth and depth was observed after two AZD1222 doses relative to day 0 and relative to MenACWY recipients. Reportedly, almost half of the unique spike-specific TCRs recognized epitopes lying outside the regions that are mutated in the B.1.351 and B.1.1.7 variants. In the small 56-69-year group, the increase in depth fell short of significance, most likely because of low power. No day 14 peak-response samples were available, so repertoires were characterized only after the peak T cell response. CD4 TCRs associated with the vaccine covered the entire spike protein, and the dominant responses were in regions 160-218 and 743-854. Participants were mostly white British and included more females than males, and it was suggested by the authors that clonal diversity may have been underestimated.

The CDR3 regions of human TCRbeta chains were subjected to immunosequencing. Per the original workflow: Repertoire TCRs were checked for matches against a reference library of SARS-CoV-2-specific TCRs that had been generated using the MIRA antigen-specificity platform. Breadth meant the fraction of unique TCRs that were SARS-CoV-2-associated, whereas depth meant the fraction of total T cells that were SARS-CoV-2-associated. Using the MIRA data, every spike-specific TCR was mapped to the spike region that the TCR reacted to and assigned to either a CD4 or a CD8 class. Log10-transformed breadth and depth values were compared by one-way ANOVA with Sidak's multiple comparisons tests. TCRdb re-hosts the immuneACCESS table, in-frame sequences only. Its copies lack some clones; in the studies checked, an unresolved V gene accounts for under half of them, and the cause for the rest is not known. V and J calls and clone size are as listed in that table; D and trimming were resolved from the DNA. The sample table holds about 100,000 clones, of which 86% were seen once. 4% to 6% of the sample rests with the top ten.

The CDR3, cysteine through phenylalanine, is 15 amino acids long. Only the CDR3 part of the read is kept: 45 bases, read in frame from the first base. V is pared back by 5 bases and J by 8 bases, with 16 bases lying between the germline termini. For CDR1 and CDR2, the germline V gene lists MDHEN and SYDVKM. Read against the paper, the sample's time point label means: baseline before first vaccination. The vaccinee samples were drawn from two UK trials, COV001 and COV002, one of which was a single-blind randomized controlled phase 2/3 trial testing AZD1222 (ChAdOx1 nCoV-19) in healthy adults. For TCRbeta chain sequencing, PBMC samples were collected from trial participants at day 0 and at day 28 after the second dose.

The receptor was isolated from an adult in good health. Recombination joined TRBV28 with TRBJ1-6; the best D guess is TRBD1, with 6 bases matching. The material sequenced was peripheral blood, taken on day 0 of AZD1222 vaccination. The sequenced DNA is TGTGCCAGCAGTCCCCAACAGGGAAGACATTCACCCCTCCACTTT. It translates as CASSPQQGRHSPLHF.